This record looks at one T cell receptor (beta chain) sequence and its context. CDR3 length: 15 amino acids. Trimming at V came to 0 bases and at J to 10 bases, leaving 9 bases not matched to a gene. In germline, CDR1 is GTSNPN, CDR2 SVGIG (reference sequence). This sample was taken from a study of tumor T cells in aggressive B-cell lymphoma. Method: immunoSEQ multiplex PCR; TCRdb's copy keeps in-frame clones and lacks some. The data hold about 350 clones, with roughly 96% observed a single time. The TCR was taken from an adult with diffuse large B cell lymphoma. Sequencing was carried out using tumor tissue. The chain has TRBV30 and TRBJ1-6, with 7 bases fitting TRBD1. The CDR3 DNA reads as TGTGCCTGGAGTGTGTGGAGCAGGGGGAACTCACCCCTCCACTTT. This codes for CAWSVWSRGNSPLHF.